Shown below are 30 T cell receptor beta chains from a single sample sequenced in a study of spatial heterogeneity in lung cancer (dated by TCRdb to between 2019 and 2020). Library prep was done by 5' RACE. Sequencing instrument: NextSeq 500. The raw public reads went through TCRdb reprocessing: fastp at Q25, MiXCR clone calling, in-frame beta chains kept. Records with the same CDR3 protein are collapsed into one entry carrying the most frequent genes and DNA. Here the sample has roughly 60,000 distinct CDR3 sequences; roughly 8% occur a single time. The top ten constitute roughly 16% of the sample. The time point label here, explained by the study, means: sample taken at primary tumor resection. TCR sequencing used whole RNA extracted from tumor and nontumor lung tissue, or from cryopreserved PBMC samples, without cell sorting. This material consisted of PBMCs, taken at surgery. The receptors shown here come from a female donor with early-stage non-small cell lung cancer.

V gene TRBV5-1 combines with J gene TRBJ1-1; D call uncertain. The CDR3 length is 15 residues. In germline, CDR1 is SGHRS, CDR2 YFSETQ. Trimming pared 0 bases from V and 0 bases from J, leaving 9 bases between. The CDR3 coding sequence is TGCGCCAGCAGCTTGGAGGCAACTATGAACACTGAAGCTTTCTTT. Translated, it gives CASSLEATMNTEAFF.

This clonotype was observed a handful of times. This chain connects TRBV12-3 or TRBV12-4 to TRBJ2-1; 7 positions agree with TRBD2. V shed 5 bases and J 9 bases; nucleotides not matched to a gene: 10. The CDR3 extends over 14 amino acids. Here the CDR3 reads CASSLRLAFGEQFF. Here the CDR3 DNA reads TGTGCCAGCAGTCTACGACTAGCCTTTGGTGAGCAGTTCTTC.

The table lists this clonotype with many counts. The chain employs TRBV6-2 or TRBV6-3 and TRBJ1-5, with D perhaps matching TRBD1 (5 bases). V lost 7 bases, J lost 0 bases, and 13 bases lay in between. From germline, CDR1 is MNHEY and CDR2 SVGEGT. The CDR3 totals 15 residues. The CDR3 loop reads CASIPGGGSNQPQHF. The CDR3 nucleotides are TGTGCCAGCATTCCGGGGGGAGGTAGCAATCAGCCCCAGCATTTT.

The CDR3 protein is CASQGADSYNSPLHF. CDR3 nucleotides: TGTGCCAGCCAAGGGGCAGACTCCTATAATTCACCCCTCCACTTT. This chain uses TRBV28 with TRBJ1-6; D is perhaps TRBD1 (5 bases). Germline CDR1 MDHEN, CDR2 SYDVKM. V lost 8 bases to trimming and J lost 0 bases, with 11 bases between them. The CDR3 runs to 15 residues.

V gene TRBV12-3 or TRBV12-4 combines with J gene TRBJ1-2, with a weak D call TRBD1 (5 bases). V was shortened by 3 bases and J by 4 bases, with 9 bases between the two germline ends. There are 13 residues in the CDR3. The CDR3 protein is CASSLGRSYGYTF. CDR3 in DNA: TGTGCCAGCAGTTTGGGACGGAGCTATGGCTACACCTTC.

This clonotype was counted a few times. CDR3 nucleotides: TGTGCCAGCACTGGAGCGGGAGGTACCGGGGAGCTGTTTTTT. Residues: CASTGAGGTGELFF. The chain couples TRBV5-4 to TRBJ2-2; 9 bases match TRBD2. The CDR3 runs 14 residues. With 6 bases clipped from V and 5 bases from J, the junction kept 5 bases outside the gene matches. Germline assignment: CDR1 SGHNT and CDR2 YYREEE (reference sequence).

This clonotype was detected ten times or more. The CDR3 is CASSQGTGETEAFF. CDR3 DNA: TGTGCCAGCAGCCAAGGGACAGGGGAAACTGAAGCTTTCTTT. The J gene is TRBJ1-1, the V gene TRBV7-3; 10 bases agree with TRBD1. The CDR3 is 14 amino acids. Trimming removed 5 bases from V and 5 bases from J; junction bases left unmatched: 5. Looked up from germline, CDR1 is SGHTA and CDR2 is FQGTGA.

The CDR3 region is CSARRAGEGQETQYF. CDR3 in DNA: TGCAGTGCTAGACGGGCGGGAGAGGGACAAGAGACCCAGTACTTC. The chain couples TRBV20-1 to TRBJ2-5; 7 bases map to TRBD2. Losses at the gene ends were 2 bases for V and 2 bases for J; bases not matched to a gene: 8. The CDR3 sequence is 15 residues long. In germline, CDR1 is DFQATT, CDR2 SNEGSKA (reference sequence).

This clonotype was seen many times. The rearrangement uses TRBV27 and TRBJ2-7; 8 bases fit TRBD2. This CDR3 region has 15 residues. Germline CDR1 reads MNHEY; CDR2 reads SMNVEV (reference sequence). The junction had 5 bases not matched to a gene; V was cut back by 1 base and J by 3 bases. The CDR3 sequence is CASSLYYGGGYEQYV. The CDR3 DNA reads as TGTGCCAGCAGTTTATATTACGGGGGGGGCTACGAGCAGTACGTC.

This clonotype is deemed medium-sized. The genes are TRBV11-2 and TRBJ1-2, with unresolved D. V was pared by 3 bases and J by 4 bases, with 15 bases between. Germline V gene data show CDR1 as SGHAT and CDR2 as FQNNGV. The CDR3 has 15 amino acids. The CDR3 DNA reads as TGTGCCAGCAGCTTTACAGCTCGAGCGTTCTATGGCTACACCTTC. Translating it yields CASSFTARAFYGYTF.

This clonotype has ten or more counts. The chain recombines TRBV12-3 or TRBV12-4 with TRBJ1-1, with 7 bases fitting TRBD1. The V gene end was trimmed by 4 bases and the J gene end by 6 bases; junction bases not matched to a gene: 5. The CDR3 extends over 13 amino acids. The CDR3 region is CASSSRQGSEAFF. The CDR3, as DNA: TGTGCCAGCAGTTCTAGACAGGGCTCTGAAGCTTTCTTT.

This clonotype has a handful of counts. A read error may produce the germline difference seen at one junction end. This chain links TRBV12-3 or TRBV12-4 with TRBJ2-1; 11 positions match TRBD2. The CDR3 has 12 residues. CDR3 residues: CASRSLAGVDLF. The CDR3, as DNA: TGTGCCAGCAGATCACTAGCGGGAGTAGATCTCTTC.

In this sample, this clonotype turned up many times. The chain joins TRBV29-1 to TRBJ1-1; no clear D gene. Trimming removed 4 bases at V and 4 bases at J, with 10 bases between. The CDR3 length is 12 residues. Germline CDR1 is SQVTM and CDR2 is ANQGSEA. CDR3 in DNA: TGCAGCGTTGCTTACAGCGGCACTGAAGCTTTCTTT. Amino acids: CSVAYSGTEAFF. Using reference TRBV29-1 and TRBJ1-1 for the parts outside the CDR3, the full variable domain is SAVISQKPSRDICQRGTSLTIQCQVDSQVTMMFWYRQQPGQSLTLIATANQGSEATYESGFVIDKFPISRPNLTFSTLTVSNMSPEDSSIYLCSVAYSGTEAFFGQGTRLTVV.

This clonotype was counted only a few times. The chain employs TRBV6-5 and TRBJ1-1; the D is unclear. The V end was cut by 3 bases, the J end by 6 bases, with 8 bases between. Per germline, CDR1 MNHEY and CDR2 SVGAGI. CDR3 length equals 12 residues. The CDR3 spells CASSYWGSEAFF. CDR3 bases: TGTGCCAGCAGTTATTGGGGTTCTGAAGCTTTCTTT.

At least ten counts were recorded for this clonotype. V is TRBV10-3 and J is TRBJ2-7, with 10 bases identical to TRBD1. With V trimmed by 4 bases and J by 7 bases, 10 bases remained unmatched. Germline CDR1 reads ENHRY; CDR2 reads SYGVKD. CDR3 length: 15 amino acids. In nucleotides, the CDR3 is TGTGCCATCAGTGGAAGGACAGGGGGATTGGTAGAGCAGTACTTC. Its translation: CAISGRTGGLVEQYF.

This clonotype was seen repeatedly, ten times or more. This chain uses TRBV18 with TRBJ1-2; D may be TRBD1 (5 bases). The V end lost 5 bases, the J end lost 4 bases, and 8 bases lay between the germline ends. The CDR3 has 12 residues. CDR1 is KGHSH, CDR2 LQKENI, per germline. The CDR3 DNA reads as TGTGCCAGCTCAAGGGACGGCTATGGCTACACCTTC. It encodes CASSRDGYGYTF.

Many counts were recorded for this clonotype. V and J are TRBV5-4 and TRBJ1-2; the match to TRBD1 covers 10 bases. CDR3 size: 14 residues. The ends lost 4 bases at V and 8 bases at J; junction bases unmatched: 8. The germline V gene has CDR1 SGHNT and CDR2 YYREEE (reference sequence). In DNA, the CDR3 is TGTGCCAGCAGCGCCGCGACAGGGGGCGGCGGCTACACCTTC. It specifies CASSAATGGGGYTF.

This clonotype was picked up many times. The V call is TRBV5-1, the J call TRBJ1-6; 7 nucleotides line up with TRBD1. V lost 2 bases, J lost 5 bases, and 10 bases stayed unmatched. Germline CDR1 and CDR2: SGHRS and YFSETQ. The CDR3 totals 17 residues. As DNA, the CDR3 is TGCGCCAGCAGCTTACCTACAGGGGATTGGCATAATTCACCCCTCCACTTT. Translated: CASSLPTGDWHNSPLHF. Using reference TRBV5-1 and TRBJ1-6 for the parts outside the CDR3, the full variable domain is KAGVTQTPRYLIKTRGQQVTLSCSPISGHRSVSWYQQTPGQGLQFLFEYFSETQRNKGNFPGRFSGRQFSNSRSEMNVSTLELGDSALYLCASSLPTGDWHNSPLHFGNGTRLTVT.

In this sample, this clonotype turned up many times. The gene calls are TRBV11-3 and TRBJ2-3; TRBD1 matches at 9 bases. The CDR3 is made up of 15 amino acids. V shed 5 bases, J shed 2 bases, and the junction held 5 bases outside the gene matches. Germline-derived CDR1 and CDR2 are SGHNT and YENEEA. The CDR3 coding sequence is TGTGCCAGCAGCCGCACAGGGGGCTACACAGATACGCAGTATTTT. This codes for CASSRTGGYTDTQYF.

V is TRBV6-5 and J is TRBJ1-4; D unclear. The germline CDR1 and CDR2 sequences are MNHEY and SVGAGI. The V end was cut by 2 bases, the J end by 6 bases, with 7 bases between. The CDR3 has 13 residues. The CDR3 is CASSYRADEKLFF. CDR3 sequence (DNA): TGTGCCAGCAGTTACAGGGCGGATGAAAAACTGTTTTTT.

This clonotype was recorded many times. The genes are TRBV5-5 and TRBJ2-2; no firm D call. CDR3 length: 13 amino acids. V lost 5 bases and J 1 base, leaving 6 bases between the germline ends. Germline lookup yields CDR1 SGHKS and CDR2 YYEKEE (reference sequence). The CDR3 DNA is TGTGCCAGCAGAGTGGTGAACACCGGGGAGCTGTTTTTT. Translation gives CASRVVNTGELFF.

This clonotype has just a few counts. This sequence joins TRBV11-2 and TRBJ1-2; D unresolved. The CDR3 is 14 amino acids. CDR1 SGHAT and CDR2 FQNNGV come from the germline V gene. V shed 0 bases and J shed 4 bases, with 9 bases lying between them. CDR3 sequence: CASSLETASYGYTF. CDR3 coding DNA: TGTGCCAGCAGCTTAGAAACAGCCAGCTATGGCTACACCTTC.

This clonotype was seen only a few times. The chain uses TRBV28 and TRBJ1-3; TRBD1 is a possible D gene (5 bases). Trimming pared 5 bases from V and 0 bases from J, leaving 17 bases between. The CDR3 runs 17 residues. From germline, CDR1 is MDHEN and CDR2 SYDVKM. CDR3 DNA sequence: TGTGCCAGCAGTCCCCTCCTCTCGGGACCCTCTGGAAACACCATATATTTT. The encoded protein is CASSPLLSGPSGNTIYF.

This clonotype was counted between two and nine times. The V gene is TRBV28, the J gene TRBJ2-7; no clear D. This CDR3 comprises 15 residues. Germline CDR1 reads MDHEN; CDR2 reads SYDVKM. Trimming left V 3 bases short and J 0 bases short, with 12 bases between. The CDR3 nucleotides read TGTGCCAGCAGTTTGGAAGGGCCAACCTCCTACGAGCAGTACTTC. Its translation: CASSLEGPTSYEQYF.

In its sample, this clonotype was seen many times. The CDR3 DNA sequence: TGTGCCAGCAGCGACCGGACAGATAATTCACCCCTCCACTTT. Its protein is CASSDRTDNSPLHF. The chain links TRBV3-1 to TRBJ1-6; possible D gene TRBD1, 6 bases. Germline CDR1 reads LGHDT; CDR2 reads YNNKEL (reference sequence). This CDR3 has 14 residues. V lost 5 bases and J lost 5, with 10 bases in between.

This clonotype has just a few counts. The V and J genes are TRBV28 and TRBJ1-1; a weak D match, TRBD1 (6 bases). This CDR3 contains 13 residues. The ends were cut back, 1 base at V and 8 bases at J, with 11 bases in the middle. The V gene's germline CDR1 is MDHEN and CDR2 SYDVKM. The CDR3 sequence is CASSLSGQWEAFF. As DNA, the CDR3 is TGTGCCAGCAGTTTATCAGGACAGTGGGAAGCTTTCTTT.

The chain joins TRBV5-1 to TRBJ1-4, with a weak D call TRBD1 (5 bases). In germline, CDR1 is SGHRS, CDR2 YFSETQ. This CDR3 has 15 residues. V was shortened by 4 bases and J by 8 bases, with 18 bases between the two germline ends. The CDR3 sequence: CASSLDGHQTEKLFF. CDR3 DNA sequence: TGCGCCAGCAGCCTTGACGGACACCAAACGGAAAAACTGTTTTTT.

By proportion, this clonotype is medium-sized. This chain connects TRBV5-4 to TRBJ2-3; D possibly corresponds to TRBD2 (6 bases). CDR3 length: 14 amino acids. In germline, CDR1 is SGHNT, CDR2 YYREEE (reference sequence). Between the trimmed V and J ends, which lost 0 bases and 4 bases, there was a span of 9 bases. The CDR3 nucleotides read TGTGCCAGCAGCTTGGCGCCTAGCGCAGATACGCAGTATTTT. The encoded protein is CASSLAPSADTQYF.

This clonotype occurred many times. The CDR3 bases are TGTGCCACCAGCAGAGAGCCGCTGAAGGCCCAAGAGACCCAGTACTTC. This gives the protein CATSREPLKAQETQYF. The chain is built from TRBV15 and TRBJ2-5; D is unclear. CDR3 size: 16 residues. Germline CDR1 LNHNV, CDR2 YYDKDF (reference sequence). V was trimmed by 0 bases and J by 1 base, leaving 12 bases between them.

V usage is TRBV7-6 and J usage is TRBJ1-1; TRBD1 matches 9 bases. CDR3 size: 15 residues. Per germline, CDR1 SGHVS and CDR2 FNYEAQ. Trimming at V came to 5 bases and at J to 0 bases, leaving 4 bases not matched to a gene. CDR3 amino acids: CASSRGQGLNTEAFF. The CDR3 DNA follows: TGTGCCAGCAGCCGAGGACAGGGGTTGAACACTGAAGCTTTCTTT.